This TCR beta chain was profiled in a study of tumor-infiltrating lymphocytes in primary liver carcinoma. Study-level background: The tumors ranged from roughly 4 to 11 cm across and fell within stage T1-T3 N0M0.

The researchers obtained blood RNA from unsorted whole blood and also extracted germline DNA. An approximately 4-milliliter peripheral blood sample was collected before surgery. Synthesis of TCR beta cDNA was carried out from about 540 ng total RNA with a constant-region primer. Generation of the TCR beta libraries relied on three nested multiplex PCR rounds using slightly modified ARM-PCR. TCRdb reprocessed the multiplex PCR reads via MiXCR and lists one record per CDR3 protein. Among 310,000 or so distinct CDR3 sequences, less than 70% were seen once, and the ten largest hold 5.5% to 8%. As regards this clonotype: Its antigen is undetermined. The CDR3 ends on some other residue instead of the conserved phenylalanine or tryptophan, so this is likely a read error.

General observations from the study: Lower overlap was observed for tumor-adjacent and tumor-blood pairs relative to tumor region pairs. Being bulk and unsorted, samples allowed no CD4+ and CD8+ repertoire comparison.

The sequenced sample was peripheral blood. This TCR derives from a man aged 35-49 years with primary liver carcinoma and hepatitis B virus infection.

The CDR3 DNA reads TGTGCCAGCAGTTACGGGCAGCGGGACTATGGCTACACCCCC. This codes for CASSYGQRDYGYTP. The chain carries TRBV6-6 and TRBJ1-2; D gene unclear. Deletions cut 2 bases from V and 3 bases from J, with 10 bases between. The germline V gene has CDR1 MNHNY and CDR2 SVGAGI (reference sequence). The CDR3 totals 14 residues.